The clone carrying this TCR beta chain was found once. The antigen is unknown. This entry is derived from a study of blood T cells in healthy people across ages. Collection of around 9.3 milliliters of peripheral blood was performed for each donor. A second about 7 to 11 cycle PCR used barcoded and J-beta primers. One entry per CDR3 protein results from TCRdb running MiXCR on the 5' RACE reads. The table lists about 1.4 million distinct CDR3 sequences, almost 60% of them singletons. Germline V gene lookup returns CDR1 SEHNR and CDR2 FQNEAQ (reference sequence). The CDR3 has 14 residues. Overall study results and limits: Measured against age, TCR beta diversity per million T cells decreased in a roughly linear manner.

This receptor was identified in a man between 18 and 35 years old in good health. The sequenced sample was blood. The chain links TRBV7-9 to TRBJ2-7; TRBD2 agrees at 8 bases. The J call may be mistaken, given a closer DNA end match to TRBJ2-1. The CDR3 nucleotides read TGTGCCAGCAGCCATCCGGGGACTAGGAATGAGCAGTTCTTC. It encodes CASSHPGTRNEQFF.